The T cell receptor beta chain described here comes from a study of blood T cell repertoires in COVID-19. Study at large: Italy, Spain and the United States were the sources of the convalescent and acute COVID-19 samples.

This CDR3 region has 15 residues. V was clipped by 3 bases and J by 3 bases, with 11 bases between them. Germline CDR1 and CDR2: SEHNR and FQNEAQ (reference sequence). Per the original data handling: By means of reference gene primer amplification, nucleated cell counts were estimated. Produced via immunoSEQ multiplex PCR; TCRdb's table is partial and in-frame only. V and J calls and clone size follow that table, whereas D and trimming were derived from the DNA. The sample records fewer than 250,000 clones, just over 85% being singletons. This chain uses TRBV7-9 with TRBJ2-2, with D maybe TRBD2 (5 bases). Material: PBMCs or T cells enriched from blood (not recorded which). The receptor was derived from a woman aged 45-59 years with acute COVID-19. CDR3 in DNA: TGTGCCAGCAGCTTCGGCCGAGCGGACACCGGGGAGCTGTTTTTT. Translating gives CASSFGRADTGELFF.